The 6 T cell receptor beta chains given below trace back to one sample, sequenced in a study of T cell responses to AZD1222 COVID-19 vaccine. The table came from immunoSEQ multiplex PCR; TCRdb's copy has only in-frame clones and leaves some out. The sample yields fewer than 120,000 clones, about nine tenths seen once. This material consisted of peripheral blood, taken 28 days after the second AZD1222 dose. The receptors derive from an adult who received the AZD1222 COVID-19 vaccine.

A word on this clone: Germline and junction disagree at one end, which may indicate a read error. The chain recombines TRBV5-6 with TRBJ2-7, with 7 nucleotides matching TRBD2. Germline CDR1 and CDR2: SGHDT and YYEEEE. CDR3 length: 14 amino acids. DNA of the CDR3: TGTGCCAGCAGCTTTCCTAGCGGAACATACGCGCAGTACTTC. Amino acid sequence: CASSFPSGTYAQYF.

The chain has TRBV20-1 and TRBJ1-2; D is possibly TRBD1 (6 bases). V lost 3 bases and J 6 bases, leaving 14 bases between the germline ends. This CDR3 is 13 amino acids long. Germline-derived CDR1 and CDR2 are DFQATT and SNEGSKA (reference sequence). The CDR3 DNA sequence: TGCAGTGCTAGTCGGGGGGCACTCGATGGCTACACCTTC. Protein sequence: CSASRGALDGYTF.

The chain uses TRBV5-4 and TRBJ2-3; 13 nucleotides agree with TRBD2. Germline values: CDR1 SGHNT, CDR2 YYREEE (reference sequence). The CDR3 totals 16 residues. Germline trimming cut 2 bases from V and 6 bases from J; bases unmatched to any gene: 6. This CDR3 reads CASSLRLAGGVDTQYF. In nucleotides, the CDR3 is TGTGCCAGCAGCTTAAGACTAGCGGGGGGTGTGGATACGCAGTATTTT.

The V gene is TRBV12-1, the J gene TRBJ2-7; the table's D call TRBD2 went unverified against the DNA. TRBV12-1 is a listed pseudogene. The CDR3 sequence is 16 residues long. This CDR3 reads CASIRRGTGGSYEQYF. CDR3 sequence (DNA): TGTGCCAGCATCCGCCGAGGAACGGGGGGTTCCTACGAGCAGTACTTC.

The chain uses TRBV2 and TRBJ1-1; unclear D gene. The CDR3 has 12 residues. V lost 7 bases, J lost 1 base, and 7 bases lay in between. In germline, CDR1 is SNHLY, CDR2 FYNNEI. CDR3 coding DNA: TGTGCCAGCAAGGAGGGGAACACTGAAGCTTTCTTT. It translates to CASKEGNTEAFF.

CDR3 in amino acids: CASSFPRDRWNYGYTF. DNA of the CDR3: TGTGCCAGCAGCTTCCCCCGGGACAGATGGAACTATGGCTACACCTTC. V usage is TRBV5-4 and J usage is TRBJ1-2; 7 bases match TRBD1. The CDR3 has 16 residues. From germline, CDR1 is SGHNT and CDR2 YYREEE (reference sequence). Trimming cost V 2 bases and J 2 bases; bases outside gene matches: 9. Supplemented by reference TRBV5-4 and TRBJ1-2, the full variable domain reads ETGVTQSPTHLIKTRGQQVTLRCSSQSGHNTVSWYQQALGQGPQFIFQYYREEENGRGNFPPRFSGLQFPNYSSELNVNALELDDSALYLCASSFPRDRWNYGYTFGSGTRLTVV.